The 25 T cell receptor beta chains below come from one sample, sequenced in a study of cytomegalovirus exposure and HLA in healthy donors. Method: immunoSEQ multiplex PCR; TCRdb's copy keeps in-frame clones and lacks some. The sample carries about 130,000 clones, around 95% recorded once. Sequenced input: PBMCs. The receptors were gathered from a young man in good health and CMV-seronegative.

The V gene is TRBV30, the J gene TRBJ1-4; D gene uncertain. There are 17 residues in the CDR3. CDR1 GTSNPN and CDR2 SVGIG come from the germline V gene (reference sequence). Trimming shortened V by 0 bases and J by 6 bases, and 20 bases separated the two germline ends. CDR3 region: CAWSVGSGDWTHEKLFF. The CDR3 nucleotides read TGTGCCTGGAGTGTAGGGTCCGGGGATTGGACGCATGAAAAACTGTTTTTT.

This clone was detected once. The chain joins TRBV7-9 to TRBJ1-2; D gene uncertain. V was pared by 1 base and J by 8 bases, with 14 bases between. Germline values: CDR1 SEHNR, CDR2 FQNEAQ (reference sequence). The CDR3 loop spans 14 amino acids. In DNA form, the CDR3 reads TGTGCCAGCAGCTTAGAGGCCGGGTTTATAGGCTACACCTTC. Translation: CASSLEAGFIGYTF.

The rearrangement links TRBV10-3 to TRBJ1-5; 9 positions agree with TRBD1. Germline-derived CDR1 and CDR2 are ENHRY and SYGVKD. V dropped 8 bases and J dropped 2; count of bases not matched to a gene: 7. The CDR3 loop spans 15 amino acids. CDR3 loop: CAIGTGQGGNQPQHF. As DNA, the CDR3 is TGTGCCATCGGGACGGGACAGGGAGGCAATCAGCCCCAGCATTTT.

The rearrangement uses TRBV4-1 and TRBJ2-7, with 15 bases that match TRBD2. The CDR3 loop spans 20 amino acids. Germline V gene lookup returns CDR1 MGHRA and CDR2 YSYEKL. V was pared by 0 bases and J by 0 bases, with 9 bases of the junction left unmatched. CDR3 nucleotides: TGCGCCAGCAGCCAAGAACCCCCGGGACTAGCGGGAGGCGTCTCCTACGAGCAGTACTTC. Residues: CASSQEPPGLAGGVSYEQYF.

The chain recombines TRBV25-1 with TRBJ2-6, with D possibly TRBD1 on 5 matching bases. CDR1 MGHDK and CDR2 SYGVNS come from the germline V gene. Between the trimmed V and J ends, which lost 6 bases and 0 bases, there was a span of 9 bases. This CDR3 comprises 15 residues. CDR3 sequence (DNA): TGTGCCAGCAGGGCCCAGGGCTCTGGGGCCAACGTCCTGACTTTC. It yields the protein CASRAQGSGANVLTF.

The rearrangement joins TRBV25-1 to TRBJ2-3; D perhaps matches TRBD2 (5 bases). This CDR3 spans 13 amino acids. The V gene's germline CDR1 is MGHDK and CDR2 SYGVNS. The V end lost 0 bases, the J end lost 10 bases, and 11 bases lay between the germline ends. The CDR3 sequence: CASSEYSPEAQYF. In DNA, the CDR3 is TGTGCCAGCAGTGAATATAGCCCGGAGGCGCAGTATTTT.

The V call is TRBV7-3, the J call TRBJ2-5; 7 bases are a match to TRBD2. This CDR3 is 16 amino acids long. V was clipped by 5 bases and J by 7 bases; unmatched bases: 16. CDR1 is SGHTA, CDR2 FQGTGA, per germline. The CDR3 DNA reads as TGTGCCAGCAGCGGCCAGCCAGGGACTATAGCGGGGACCCAGTACTTC. Residues: CASSGQPGTIAGTQYF.

The chain joins TRBV13 to TRBJ1-5; the D gene is possibly TRBD1 (5 bases). Germline CDR1 reads PRHDT; CDR2 reads FYEKMQ (reference sequence). V was shortened by 5 bases and J by 7 bases, with 12 bases between the two germline ends. The CDR3 is 13 residues long. CDR3 nucleotides: TGTGCCAGCAGCAAGGGGTTAGGGCAGCCCCAGCATTTT. It is translated as CASSKGLGQPQHF.

This chain connects TRBV28 to TRBJ2-7; D possibly corresponds to TRBD2 (5 bases). The ends were cut back, 5 bases at V and 6 bases at J, with 8 bases in the middle. The CDR3 has 11 amino acids. The V gene's germline CDR1 is MDHEN and CDR2 SYDVKM. As DNA, the CDR3 is TGTGCCAGCAGTCGTGGACTCGAGCAGTACTTC. It yields the protein CASSRGLEQYF.

This chain links TRBV4-3 with TRBJ2-2; a possible D gene is TRBD1 (7 bases). The CDR3 consists of 15 residues. Trimming shortened V by 2 bases and J by 7 bases, and 14 bases separated the two germline ends. Germline V gene sequence: CDR1 LGHNA, CDR2 YSLEER. CDR3: CASSQFAGGGGELFF. The CDR3 DNA sequence: TGCGCCAGCAGCCAATTTGCAGGGGGAGGCGGGGAGCTGTTTTTT.

The chain has TRBV7-2 and TRBJ2-1; weak D call: TRBD1 (5 bases). CDR3 length: 15 residues. Germline CDR1 SGHTA, CDR2 FQGNSA. The germline V and J ends were trimmed by 4 bases and 7 bases, with 17 bases remaining between them. Here the CDR3 DNA reads TGTGCCAGCAGCTCCCCCCCAGGGCTGGGGAATGAGCAGTTCTTC. As protein: CASSSPPGLGNEQFF.

V is TRBV5-1 and J is TRBJ2-3, with a possible D match to TRBD1 (5 bases). Between the trimmed V and J ends, which lost 0 bases and 3 bases, there was a span of 11 bases. This CDR3 has 15 amino acids. Germline CDR1 and CDR2: SGHRS and YFSETQ. The CDR3 DNA reads TGCGCCAGCAGCTTGGACAGGCAGGATACAGATACGCAGTATTTT. Translating it yields CASSLDRQDTDTQYF.

This chain links TRBV10-3 with TRBJ2-7; D is perhaps TRBD1 (6 bases). CDR3 size: 13 residues. Germline V gives CDR1 ENHRY, CDR2 SYGVKD. Trimming stripped 6 bases from V and 2 bases from J, with 11 bases between. The DNA for the CDR3 is TGTGCCATCAGCCCCCAGGGGACCTACGAGCAGTACTTC. It codes for CAISPQGTYEQYF.

This clone was seen only once. The V call is TRBV7-9, the J call TRBJ2-3; 12 positions agree with TRBD2. The length of the CDR3 is 16 residues. Germline CDR1 is SEHNR and CDR2 is FQNEAQ (reference sequence). After removal of 3 bases from V and 2 bases from J, the junction contained 3 bases not matched to a gene. For the CDR3, the DNA is TGTGCCAGCAGCTTCCTAGCGGGAGGGGCCACAGATACGCAGTATTTT. Protein: CASSFLAGGATDTQYF.

The V gene is TRBV28, the J gene TRBJ1-3, with D perhaps TRBD1 (5 bases). Germline loops: CDR1 MDHEN, CDR2 SYDVKM. CDR3 length: 11 residues. The germline V and J ends were trimmed by 6 bases and 11 bases, with 11 bases remaining between them. The CDR3 DNA reads as TGTGCCAGCAGCGGGGGGGTTTCCATATATTTT. Its protein is CASSGGVSIYF.

V usage is TRBV27 and J usage is TRBJ2-1; possible D gene TRBD2, 6 bases. The germline V gene has CDR1 MNHEY and CDR2 SMNVEV (reference sequence). V was cut by 8 bases and J by 0 bases, with 11 bases left in between. The CDR3 consists of 14 residues. The CDR3 DNA sequence: TGTGCCAGCCGCCGGGGGAGCTCCTACAATGAGCAGTTCTTC. Translation gives CASRRGSSYNEQFF.

The chain carries TRBV28 and TRBJ2-6; tentatively, D is TRBD2 (6 bases). Germline V gene sequence: CDR1 MDHEN, CDR2 SYDVKM. V was trimmed by 6 bases and J by 4 bases, leaving 16 bases between them. The CDR3 has 16 residues. The CDR3 region has the DNA TGTGCCAGCAGCGCCCCGGGGGAGTGGGGGGCCAACGTCCTGACTTTC. Its protein product is CASSAPGEWGANVLTF.

For the CDR3, the DNA is TGTGCCAGCAGCTCCGGGGGGCACGAGCAGTACTTC. This encodes CASSSGGHEQYF. This chain connects TRBV7-9 to TRBJ2-7, with a weak D call TRBD2 (7 bases). This CDR3 spans 12 amino acids. Germline values: CDR1 SEHNR, CDR2 FQNEAQ (reference sequence). The V end was cut by 4 bases, the J end by 5 bases, with 9 bases between.

This chain joins TRBV10-1 and TRBJ2-3; 11 nucleotides line up with TRBD2. There are 16 residues in the CDR3. V gave up 3 bases and J gave up 2 bases; unmatched junction bases: 4. Germline CDR1 is WNHNN and CDR2 is SYGVQD (reference sequence). CDR3 residues: CASSDLAGGPTDTQYF. CDR3 coding DNA: TGCGCCAGCAGTGATCTAGCGGGAGGCCCCACAGATACGCAGTATTTT.

The gene calls are TRBV7-8 and TRBJ1-2; perhaps TRBD1 as D (6 bases). The CDR3 is made up of 15 amino acids. Germline CDR1 reads SGHVS; CDR2 reads FQNEAQ. V lost 1 base, J lost 4 bases, and 13 bases lay in between. The CDR3 DNA follows: TGTGCCAGCAGCTTAGAAACAGGGAGGGTCTATGGCTACACCTTC. Translating it yields CASSLETGRVYGYTF. The variable domain in full, with the rest retrieved from reference TRBV7-8 and TRBJ1-2, is GAGVSQSPRYKVAKRGQDVALRCDPISGHVSLFWYQQALGQGPEFLTYFQNEAQLDKSGLPSDRFFAERPEGSVSTLKIQRTQQEDSAVYLCASSLETGRVYGYTFGSGTRLTVV.

The rearrangement joins TRBV7-2 to TRBJ2-6; TRBD1 is a possible D gene (6 bases). The CDR3 runs 16 residues. The V gene lost 1 base and the J gene lost 5 bases, with 12 bases spanning the gap. CDR1 is SGHTA and CDR2 is FQGNSA in the germline V gene. This CDR3 reads CASSLEARGRANVLTF. The DNA of the CDR3 is TGTGCCAGCAGCTTAGAGGCCAGGGGAAGGGCCAACGTCCTGACTTTC.

This rearrangement joins TRBV2 to TRBJ2-5, with 7 bases fitting TRBD1. The CDR3 contains 15 residues. J lost 5 bases, V lost 11 bases, and 17 bases had no gene match. CDR1 and CDR2 from the germline V gene are SNHLY and FYNNEI. CDR3 protein: CARGATGAASETQYF. CDR3 nucleotide sequence: TGTGCCCGCGGCGCAACAGGGGCTGCCAGTGAGACCCAGTACTTC. Full variable domain (remainder filled in from reference TRBV2 and TRBJ2-5): EPEVTQTPSHQVTQMGQEVILRCVPISNHLYFYWYRQILGQKVEFLVSFYNNEISEKSEIFDDQFSVERPDGSNFTLKIRSTKLEDSAMYFCARGATGAASETQYFGPGTRLLVL.

The rearrangement joins TRBV7-2 to TRBJ1-1; TRBD1 matches 7 bases. This CDR3 has 14 residues. The junction had 4 bases not matched to a gene; V was cut back by 5 bases and J by 1 base. From germline, CDR1 is SGHTA and CDR2 FQGNSA. The CDR3 nucleotides read TGTGCCAGCAGCGTTACAGGGGCGAACACTGAAGCTTTCTTT. Translating it yields CASSVTGANTEAFF.

The chain couples TRBV4-2 to TRBJ2-7; a possible D gene is TRBD2 (5 bases). Trimming shortened V by 0 bases and J by 4 bases, and 16 bases separated the two germline ends. The CDR3 has 16 residues. Looked up from germline, CDR1 is LGHNA and CDR2 is YNFKEQ. The CDR3 loop reads CASSQEAADLGYEQYF. CDR3 in DNA: TGTGCCAGCAGCCAAGAAGCGGCGGACTTAGGGTACGAGCAGTACTTC.

The chain uses TRBV5-1 and TRBJ2-2, with D possibly being TRBD2 (6 bases). V lost 3 bases and J 3 bases, leaving 15 bases between the germline ends. The CDR3 extends over 16 amino acids. CDR1 and CDR2 from the germline V gene are SGHRS and YFSETQ. The CDR3 DNA follows: TGCGCCAGCAGCTACCTCGGGAGCGATGACACCGGGGAGCTGTTTTTT. Amino acids: CASSYLGSDDTGELFF.